Presented here are 9 T cell receptor beta chains from one specimen sequenced in a study of blood T cell repertoires in COVID-19. Assay used: immunoSEQ multiplex PCR; TCRdb lists only in-frame clones, some missing. Of 40,000 to 50,000 clones in the sample, about four fifths were seen once. What was sequenced was peripheral blood. The source is a middle-aged man with active or convalescent COVID-19.

The chain employs TRBV11-1 and TRBJ2-7; 10 bases line up with TRBD2. This CDR3 contains 14 residues. V gave up 5 bases and J gave up 2 bases; unmatched junction bases: 3. The germline gives CDR1 SGHAT, CDR2 FQDESV (reference sequence). The CDR3 nucleotides are TGTGCCAGCAGCACGACTAGCGGGCCCTACGAGCAGTACTTC. Protein: CASSTTSGPYEQYF.

The chain recombines TRBV24-1 with TRBJ2-3, with TRBD1 matching over 8 bases. This CDR3 spans 16 amino acids. CDR1 KGHDR and CDR2 SFDVKD come from the germline V gene. Trimming removed 3 bases from V and 5 bases from J; junction bases left unmatched: 9. The CDR3 coding sequence is TGTGCCACCAGTGATCCCACTGGGACAGGAGGAGATACGCAGTATTTT. Protein: CATSDPTGTGGDTQYF.

The V call is TRBV12-2, the J call TRBJ1-1; TRBD1, the table's D call, was not compared with the DNA. TRBV12-2 is labeled a pseudogene. The length of the CDR3 is 16 residues. The CDR3 region has the DNA TGTGCAAGTCGCTTAGACGAACCCCGACAGGGGCGGGAAGCTTTCTTT. Its translation: CASRLDEPRQGREAFF.

This clone is a singleton in its sample. This chain connects TRBV25-1 to TRBJ2-1; no clear D. Between the trimmed V and J ends, which lost 2 bases and 9 bases, there was a span of 11 bases. In germline, CDR1 is MGHDK, CDR2 SYGVNS. The CDR3 spans 13 residues. The CDR3 DNA sequence: TGTGCCAGCAGTGAACTATGGTCCGGTGAGCAGTTCTTC. Protein product: CASSELWSGEQFF.

The chain employs TRBV11-3 and TRBJ2-7; TRBD2 might be the D (5 bases). Trimming shortened V by 5 bases and J by 2 bases, and 7 bases separated the two germline ends. Germline CDR1 is SGHNT and CDR2 is YENEEA. This CDR3 is built from 12 residues. CDR3 region: CASSPRAYEQYF. In DNA, the CDR3 is TGTGCCAGCAGCCCGCGGGCCTACGAGCAGTACTTC.

The V call is TRBV5-4, the J call TRBJ2-7, with 8 bases that match TRBD2. Germline trimming cut 4 bases from V and 1 base from J; bases unmatched to any gene: 4. The germline V gene encodes CDR1 SGHNT and CDR2 YYREEE (reference sequence). The CDR3 consists of 14 residues. CDR3 region: CASSRAGVSYEQYF. CDR3 nucleotides: TGTGCCAGCAGCCGAGCGGGAGTGTCCTACGAGCAGTACTTC.

V gene TRBV28 combines with J gene TRBJ2-2; 9 positions agree with TRBD2. Germline lookup yields CDR1 MDHEN and CDR2 SYDVKM. The CDR3 totals 15 residues. The junction had 7 bases not matched to a gene; V was cut back by 8 bases and J by 3 bases. The chain's CDR3 is CASRLAGPHTGELFF. The DNA of the CDR3 is TGTGCCAGCCGGCTAGCGGGGCCCCACACCGGGGAGCTGTTTTTT.

V usage is TRBV7-2 and J usage is TRBJ2-1; TRBD2 aligns across 13 bases. The CDR3 has 15 amino acids. CDR1 and CDR2 from the germline V gene are SGHTA and FQGNSA. Germline trimming cut 5 bases from V and 8 bases from J; bases unmatched to any gene: 6. The DNA of the CDR3 is TGTGCCAGCAGCCTGGGACTAGCGGGGTACTATGAGCAGTTCTTC. Translating gives CASSLGLAGYYEQFF.

V usage is TRBV7-3 and J usage is TRBJ2-1, with 10 bases aligning to TRBD2. J was trimmed by 7 bases and V by 8 bases; bases with no gene match: 11. The CDR3 sequence is 15 residues long. Germline CDR1 and CDR2: SGHTA and FQGTGA. CDR3 DNA: TGTGCCAGCGGATTAGCGGGGGGCCCGACAAATGAGCAGTTCTTC. It specifies CASGLAGGPTNEQFF.